Listed here are 6 T cell receptor beta chains from one sample, sequenced in a study of T cells in Graves' hyperthyroidism and ophthalmopathy. RNA transcripts gave rise to amplified TCR beta CDR3 regions. HTBI primers were the set used in a first-round RT-PCR of the TCR CDR3. TCRdb re-called the multiplex PCR reads through MiXCR, storing one row per CDR3 protein. The sample yields under 400,000 distinct CDR3 sequences, less than 15% seen once. The material sequenced was blood. All receptors derive from a woman younger than 35 with Graves' hyperthyroidism.

This clonotype was detected ten times or more. This sequence joins TRBV28 and TRBJ2-1; 12 positions match TRBD2. V gave up 5 bases and J gave up 7 bases; unmatched junction bases: 15. The CDR3 spans 18 residues. Germline values: CDR1 MDHEN, CDR2 SYDVKM. The CDR3 coding sequence is TGTGCCAGCAGTACTTTACCCCTGACTAGCGGGAGTGGAAATGAGCAGTTCTTC. Amino acids: CASSTLPLTSGSGNEQFF.

This clonotype was observed many times. At one boundary the junction diverges from the germline segment, which might be a read error. J is TRBJ2-7 and V is TRBV7-2, with D possibly TRBD2 on 6 matching bases. Germline CDR1 and CDR2: SGHTA and FQGNSA. The length of the CDR3 is 12 residues. CDR3 sequence: CASSSYSGDPTF. CDR3 in DNA: TGTGCCAGCAGCTCCTACTCGGGGGACCCAACCTTC.

This clonotype was recorded a few times. The rearrangement joins TRBV14 to TRBJ2-2; 10 bases match TRBD2. With V trimmed by 4 bases and J by 6 bases, 8 bases remained unmatched. CDR3 length: 16 amino acids. Per the germline V gene, CDR1 is SGHDN and CDR2 is FVKESK. The chain's CDR3 is CASSRLRLAGAGELFF. The CDR3 bases are TGTGCCAGCAGCCGCCTCCGACTAGCGGGTGCCGGGGAGCTGTTTTTT.

This clonotype was seen ten or more times. The chain employs TRBV7-2 and TRBJ2-7; 10 bases match TRBD2. CDR3 length: 19 residues. The germline V gene has CDR1 SGHTA and CDR2 FQGNSA. The ends lost 2 bases at V and 2 bases at J; junction bases unmatched: 15. The chain's CDR3 is CASSLTLGVLAGDTYEQYF. The CDR3 DNA reads as TGTGCCAGCAGCTTAACGTTGGGAGTTCTAGCGGGAGACACCTACGAGCAGTACTTC. The full variable domain, its missing parts supplied by reference TRBV7-2 and TRBJ2-7, is GAGVSQSPSNKVTEKGKDVELRCDPISGHTALYWYRQSLGQGLEFLIYFQGNSAPDKSGLPSDRFSAERTGGSVSTLTIQRTQQEDSAVYLCASSLTLGVLAGDTYEQYFGPGTRLTVT.

This clonotype was counted between two and nine times. This sequence joins TRBV6-1 and TRBJ2-7; 7 bases are a match to TRBD1. This CDR3 has 12 amino acids. In germline, CDR1 is MNHNS, CDR2 SASEGT. The J segment lost 9 bases and the V segment lost 5 bases, leaving 7 bases of the junction unmatched. CDR3 amino acids: CASSSRAGGQYF. The CDR3 region has the DNA TGTGCCAGCAGTTCCAGGGCAGGGGGGCAGTACTTC.

This clonotype was recorded many times. V is TRBV20-1 and J is TRBJ2-7; D unclear. The V gene lost 0 bases and the J gene lost 6 bases, with 15 bases spanning the gap. In germline, CDR1 is DFQATT, CDR2 SNEGSKA (reference sequence). The CDR3 consists of 14 residues. The CDR3 DNA reads TGCAGTGCTAGAGAAGCTGGCCGTGAAGTCGAGCAGTACTTC. Protein sequence: CSAREAGREVEQYF.